The 25 T cell receptor beta chains below were found in one sample sequenced in a study of human T cells and chemical hapten exposure. Time point: pre-sensitization, week 0. Treatment indicated: therapeutic diphenylcyclopropenone sensitization with weekly scalp DPC. In TCRdb, the RACE reads were re-called with MiXCR into one record per CDR3 protein. Among about 300,000 distinct CDR3 sequences listed, around 5.5% were seen once. The material was whole blood, obtained in connection with sensitization to the hapten diphenylcyclopropenone (DPC). These receptors all stem from a woman between 18 and 29 years old with alopecia areata. Some clones in this sample may be carry-over from other donors' samples.

This clonotype was observed a few times. The rearrangement joins TRBV5-1 to TRBJ2-2, with 8 bases fitting TRBD1. Per the germline V gene, CDR1 is SGHRS and CDR2 is YFSETQ. This CDR3 contains 15 residues. Unmatched junction bases numbered 5, after V lost 2 bases and J lost 5 bases. In DNA form, the CDR3 reads TGCGCCAGCAGCTTCCGGGACAGGACAACCGGGGAGCTGTTTTTT. Its translation: CASSFRDRTTGELFF.

The V call is TRBV24-1, the J call TRBJ1-1; 9 bases fit TRBD1. The CDR3 is made up of 14 amino acids. V lost 4 bases, J lost 7 bases, and 6 bases stayed unmatched. Germline assignment: CDR1 KGHDR and CDR2 SFDVKD. DNA of the CDR3: TGTGCCACCAGTGACCCGGACAGGGGAAGTGAAGCTTTCTTT. It codes for CATSDPDRGSEAFF.

At least ten counts were recorded for this clonotype. This chain connects TRBV5-6 to TRBJ1-1; D is unclear. The CDR3 totals 15 residues. Trimming removed 1 base at V and 1 base at J, with 11 bases between. CDR1 is SGHDT, CDR2 YYEEEE, per germline. This chain's CDR3 is CASSLLVSANTEAFF. CDR3 bases: TGTGCCAGCAGCTTGCTGGTTTCCGCGAACACTGAAGCTTTCTTT.

This clonotype was observed at least ten times. The rearrangement uses TRBV29-1 and TRBJ1-3; D is possibly TRBD1 (6 bases). Germline CDR1 is SQVTM and CDR2 is ANQGSEA. V lost 6 bases and J 8 bases, leaving 20 bases between the germline ends. The CDR3 totals 14 residues. CDR3 DNA sequence: TGCAGCGTGCCGCCGGGACATCGGGCGGACACCATATATTTT. As protein: CSVPPGHRADTIYF.

This clonotype has ten or more counts. This chain joins TRBV6-5 and TRBJ2-7; 8 positions agree with TRBD2. With 0 bases clipped from V and 4 bases from J, the junction kept 5 bases outside the gene matches. The CDR3 sequence is 15 residues long. CDR1 MNHEY and CDR2 SVGAGI come from the germline V gene. CDR3 bases: TGTGCCAGCAGTTACTCAACGGGGGGGCGGTACGAGCAGTACTTC. Protein: CASSYSTGGRYEQYF.

This clonotype showed up just a few times. This sequence joins TRBV27 and TRBJ2-1; perhaps TRBD2 as D (7 bases). CDR3 size: 13 residues. Germline CDR1 reads MNHEY; CDR2 reads SMNVEV (reference sequence). Trimming shortened V by 7 bases and J by 2 bases, and 9 bases separated the two germline ends. DNA of the CDR3: TGTGCCAGCAAGGGGGGGGCCTACAATGAGCAGTTCTTC. It codes for CASKGGAYNEQFF.

CDR3 DNA sequence: TGTGCCAGCCACAGGGGGGGAAATGAGCAGTTCTTC. Translated, it gives CASHRGGNEQFF. This chain connects TRBV18 to TRBJ2-1; the D gene is possibly TRBD1 (8 bases). CDR1 KGHSH and CDR2 LQKENI come from the germline V gene. V shed 8 bases and J shed 7 bases, with 12 bases lying between them. CDR3 length: 12 amino acids.

The chain is built from TRBV6-6 and TRBJ2-3; TRBD2 aligns across 7 bases. V lost 3 bases to trimming and J lost 0 bases; unmatched junction nucleotides: 3. Germline V lookup: CDR1 MNHNY, CDR2 SVGAGI (reference sequence). The CDR3 length is 15 residues. CDR3 amino acids: CASSYQAGSTDTQYF. Here the CDR3 DNA reads TGTGCCAGCAGTTATCAAGCGGGGAGCACAGATACGCAGTATTTT.

This clonotype appeared a few times. In nucleotides, the CDR3 is TGTGCCAGCAGCCAAGCAGAGACCCAGTACTTC. It codes for CASSQAETQYF. The chain employs TRBV3-1 and TRBJ2-5; D is unresolved. The CDR3 sequence is 11 residues long. V shed 1 base and J shed 4 bases, with 1 base lying between them. Germline CDR1 is LGHDT and CDR2 is YNNKEL (reference sequence).

The gene calls are TRBV28 and TRBJ2-5; maybe TRBD2 (5 bases). The CDR3 consists of 13 residues. CDR1 and CDR2 from the germline V gene are MDHEN and SYDVKM. Trimming took 6 bases from V and 2 from J, leaving 10 bases between them. In nucleotides, the CDR3 is TGTGCCAGCAGGACTACGAGACAAGAGACCCAGTACTTC. This translates into CASRTTRQETQYF.

The table lists this clonotype with many counts. The V call is TRBV18, the J call TRBJ1-2; TRBD1 aligns across 9 bases. Trimming removed 6 bases from V and 4 bases from J; junction bases left unmatched: 9. Germline V gene data show CDR1 as KGHSH and CDR2 as LQKENI. The CDR3 runs 15 residues. CDR3 sequence (DNA): TGTGCCAGCTCCAGTCCCGGGACAGGGATCTATGGCTACACCTTC. Translation: CASSSPGTGIYGYTF.

This clonotype was detected ten times or more. The V and J genes are TRBV10-2 and TRBJ2-1; the match to TRBD2 covers 15 bases. The CDR3 loop spans 17 amino acids. With 2 bases clipped from V and 10 bases from J, the junction kept 9 bases outside the gene matches. Per germline, CDR1 WSHSY and CDR2 SAAADI. CDR3: CASSERGLAGGQGEQFF. As DNA, the CDR3 is TGCGCCAGCAGTGAGCGCGGACTAGCGGGGGGGCAGGGAGAGCAGTTCTTC.

This clonotype was seen ten or more times. This chain uses TRBV20-1 with TRBJ1-1; 8 bases fit TRBD1. CDR1 and CDR2 (germline): DFQATT, SNEGSKA (reference sequence). V lost 3 bases, J lost 0 bases, and 6 bases stayed unmatched. CDR3 length: 15 residues. CDR3 protein: CSASQGARMNTEAFF. The DNA of the CDR3 is TGCAGTGCTAGTCAGGGGGCAAGGATGAACACTGAAGCTTTCTTT.

The rearrangement joins TRBV6-1 to TRBJ2-7, with D possibly being TRBD1 or TRBD2 (5 bases each). V was shortened by 0 bases and J by 3 bases, with 15 bases between the two germline ends. The CDR3 is 16 amino acids. Germline V gene sequence: CDR1 MNHNS, CDR2 SASEGT. The DNA for the CDR3 is TGTGCCAGCAGTGAAGCCCGGGACGGATACATCTACGAGCAGTACTTC. Translating gives CASSEARDGYIYEQYF.

This clonotype was observed many times. This rearrangement joins TRBV11-2 to TRBJ2-3; D gene ambiguous. This CDR3 comprises 12 residues. The germline CDR1 and CDR2 sequences are SGHAT and FQNNGV. Trimming took off 5 bases at V and 4 bases at J, with 7 bases between the two ends. In DNA, the CDR3 is TGTGCCAGCAGCCCTCCCGCAGATACGCAGTATTTT. Protein sequence: CASSPPADTQYF.

This clonotype was seen more than once but under ten times. The chain couples TRBV5-6 to TRBJ1-2, with TRBD1 matching over 9 bases. The CDR3 extends over 15 amino acids. The junction had 9 bases not matched to a gene; V was cut back by 5 bases and J by 4 bases. The V gene's germline CDR1 is SGHDT and CDR2 YYEEEE. Here the CDR3 reads CASSSGTGNPYGYTF. CDR3 coding DNA: TGTGCCAGCAGTTCCGGGACAGGGAATCCCTATGGCTACACCTTC.

V and J are TRBV20-1 and TRBJ2-4; no clear D gene. The germline V gene has CDR1 DFQATT and CDR2 SNEGSKA (reference sequence). V was trimmed by 0 bases and J by 0 bases, leaving 9 bases between them. CDR3 length equals 15 residues. This chain's CDR3 is CSARDPAGAKNIQYF. CDR3 DNA sequence: TGCAGTGCTAGAGATCCTGCAGGAGCCAAAAACATTCAGTACTTC.

The chain is built from TRBV2 and TRBJ1-5; no clear D gene. CDR3 length equals 18 residues. Germline CDR1 SNHLY, CDR2 FYNNEI. With 2 bases removed from V and 0 bases from J, the gap between germline ends came to 17 bases. The CDR3 here is CASSEFRSGEYSNQPQHF. Here the CDR3 DNA reads TGTGCCAGCAGTGAATTTCGCAGCGGCGAGTATAGCAATCAGCCCCAGCATTTT.

This clonotype was picked up many times. This rearrangement joins TRBV10-3 to TRBJ2-3; D unclear. The germline gives CDR1 ENHRY, CDR2 SYGVKD. The V end lost 2 bases, the J end lost 2 bases, and 14 bases lay between the germline ends. There are 16 residues in the CDR3. CDR3 bases: TGTGCCATCAGTGAGAGAACCCAATCTACCACAGATACGCAGTATTTT. The encoded protein is CAISERTQSTTDTQYF.

The sample holds a few counts of this clonotype. The chain recombines TRBV12-5 with TRBJ1-3; 9 nucleotides line up with TRBD1. The CDR3 length is 15 residues. CDR1 is LGHNT and CDR2 is FRNRAP in the germline V gene. After removal of 4 bases from V and 3 bases from J, the junction contained 4 bases not matched to a gene. The CDR3 DNA is TGTGCTAGTGGTTACAGGGGGCCTGGTGGAAACACCATATATTTT. Its translation is CASGYRGPGGNTIYF.

The chain combines TRBV7-2 with TRBJ1-5; D call uncertain. The ends were cut back, 5 bases at V and 6 bases at J, with 11 bases in the middle. Germline V gives CDR1 SGHTA, CDR2 FQGNSA. CDR3 length equals 13 residues. The CDR3 coding sequence is TGTGCCAGCAGCGGCGGATGGGGTCAGCCCCAGCATTTT. Its translation is CASSGGWGQPQHF.

The V call is TRBV6-2 or TRBV6-3, the J call TRBJ2-7, with D possibly matching TRBD2 (6 bases). This CDR3 has 12 residues. Germline V gives CDR1 MNHEY, CDR2 SVGEGT. In DNA, the CDR3 is TGTACCGGCTGGAGGGCAGCCTACGAGCAGTACTTC. It translates to CTGWRAAYEQYF.

The chain couples TRBV20-1 to TRBJ2-7; possible D gene TRBD2, 7 bases. V gave up 0 bases and J gave up 1 base, with 16 bases separating them. CDR1 and CDR2 from the germline V gene are DFQATT and SNEGSKA (reference sequence). The CDR3 consists of 16 residues. CDR3 DNA: TGCAGTGCTAGAGATCCGGGGGGCCTTGGGTCCTACGAGCAGTACTTC. Protein: CSARDPGGLGSYEQYF.

Of note for this clonotype: A much larger clonotype is one base distant, so this may be a read error. The rearrangement joins TRBV6-2 or TRBV6-3 to TRBJ1-1; no clear D. Germline CDR1 and CDR2: MNHEY and SVGEGT. The V end was cut by 10 bases, the J end by 0 bases, with 15 bases between. The CDR3 length is 14 residues. CDR3 sequence reads: CANTRPGVNTEAFF. For the CDR3, the DNA is TGTGCCAACACCCGCCCAGGCGTGAACACTGAAGCTTTCTTT.

This chain connects TRBV20-1 to TRBJ2-7; 14 bases line up with TRBD2. Germline CDR1 reads DFQATT; CDR2 reads SNEGSKA (reference sequence). V trimming: 5 bases; J trimming: 3 bases; junction bases outside the gene matches: 12. This CDR3 is built from 17 residues. The CDR3 spells CSAGLGTSGGDSYEQYF. CDR3 nucleotides: TGCAGTGCTGGACTTGGGACTAGCGGGGGAGATAGCTACGAGCAGTACTTC.